These 5 T cell receptor beta chains share one sample of origin, sequenced in a study of cytomegalovirus exposure and HLA in healthy donors. The study ran its PCR with 60 Vbeta and 13 Jbeta primers. Measured with immunoSEQ multiplex PCR; TCRdb has only the in-frame clones, and not every one. The table has more than 80,000 clones, around 86% seen once. Sequenced input: PBMCs. Every receptor here comes from a female donor in good health and CMV-seropositive.

The rearrangement uses TRBV11-2 and TRBJ2-5; possibly TRBD2 for D (6 bases). The length of the CDR3 is 17 residues. Germline assignment: CDR1 SGHAT and CDR2 FQNNGV. The V end lost 1 base, the J end lost 1 base, and 16 bases lay between the germline ends. The CDR3 sequence: CASSLVGGGTIQETQYF. CDR3 nucleotide sequence: TGTGCCAGCAGCTTAGTCGGTGGAGGGACCATCCAAGAGACCCAGTACTTC.

The CDR3 protein is CASRQYRGSGNTIYF. Written as DNA, the CDR3 is TGTGCCAGCAGGCAGTACAGGGGATCTGGAAACACCATATATTTT. The chain couples TRBV6-1 to TRBJ1-3; TRBD1 aligns across 7 bases. The CDR3 spans 15 residues. The trim removed 6 bases at V and 1 base at J, leaving 6 bases unmatched. Germline-derived CDR1 and CDR2 are MNHNS and SASEGT.

CDR3 DNA: TGTGCCAGTAGTACCCCGGCAGGGAACTATGGCTACACCTTC. Protein: CASSTPAGNYGYTF. J is TRBJ1-2 and V is TRBV19; a possible D gene is TRBD1 (5 bases). V lost 4 bases, J lost 2 bases, and 11 bases lay in between. Per the germline V gene, CDR1 is LNHDA and CDR2 is SQIVND (reference sequence). The CDR3 is made up of 14 amino acids.

This chain uses TRBV5-4 with TRBJ2-4, with TRBD2 matching 14 bases. J lost 3 bases, V lost 3 bases, and 8 bases had no gene match. This CDR3 comprises 18 residues. Germline CDR1 SGHNT, CDR2 YYREEE (reference sequence). The CDR3 DNA follows: TGTGCCAGCAGCTCCGGGACTAGCGGGAGACAGTACAAAAACATTCAGTACTTC. The encoded protein is CASSSGTSGRQYKNIQYF.

J is TRBJ2-7 and V is TRBV25-1; TRBD2 agrees at 7 bases. With V trimmed by 3 bases and J by 7 bases, 12 bases remained unmatched. Per germline, CDR1 MGHDK and CDR2 SYGVNS. The CDR3 loop spans 15 amino acids. For the CDR3, the DNA is TGTGCCAGCAGTGATCCGCGGGCGGGACTACATGAGCAGTACTTC. Amino acids: CASSDPRAGLHEQYF.